This entry lists 22 T cell receptor beta chains sequenced from one sample in a study of T cells during gluten challenge in celiac disease. Using its own MiXCR run on the 5' RACE reads, TCRdb lists one record per CDR3 protein. The table has approximately 300 distinct CDR3 sequences, over 7.5% seen once. Lineage-negative, tetramer-binding CD3+ CD4+ cells lacking CD45RA and CD62L but expressing integrin beta7 were gated. The specimen comprised gluten-specific CD4+ T cells sorted from blood using tetramers, sampled at baseline or on day 6, 14 or 28 of gluten challenge (not recorded which). The receptors were sampled from a male donor with celiac disease.

This clonotype is medium-sized by share. This sequence joins TRBV6-1 and TRBJ2-7; no reliable D call. CDR3 length: 13 amino acids. Trimming cost V 3 bases and J 5 bases, with 11 bases left between them. CDR1 is MNHNS and CDR2 is SASEGT in the germline V gene. In DNA form, the CDR3 reads TGTGCCAGCAGTGAGCTACAGTCCCACGAGCAGTACTTC. Protein sequence: CASSELQSHEQYF.

This clonotype was seen ten or more times. The CDR3 sequence is CASSNVRGEKLFF. CDR3 DNA sequence: TGTGCCAGTAGTAACGTGCGGGGCGAAAAACTGTTTTTT. The chain employs TRBV19 and TRBJ1-4; TRBD1 might be the D (5 bases). Per germline, CDR1 LNHDA and CDR2 SQIVND (reference sequence). V lost 4 bases, J lost 8 bases, and 11 bases lay in between. There are 13 residues in the CDR3.

This clonotype was seen ten or more times. The chain uses TRBV5-1 and TRBJ1-6; a possible D gene is TRBD1 (5 bases). Trimming cost V 0 bases and J 8 bases, with 12 bases left between them. CDR1 and CDR2 from the germline V gene are SGHRS and YFSETQ. CDR3 length: 15 amino acids. CDR3 nucleotide sequence: TGCGCCAGCAGCTTGGGTGCAGGGTGGGATTCACCCCTCCACTTT. It specifies CASSLGAGWDSPLHF.

This clonotype is medium-sized by share. A much larger clone sits a single nucleotide away, making a read error possible. In DNA, the CDR3 is TGTGCCAGCAGCTTTTCAACGGTCGGGGAGCTGGTTTTT. This codes for CASSFSTVGELVF. The rearrangement joins TRBV5-6 to TRBJ2-2; a possible D gene is TRBD2 (5 bases). Looked up from germline, CDR1 is SGHDT and CDR2 is YYEEEE. The CDR3 consists of 13 residues.

By sample share, this clonotype is medium-sized. The rearrangement links TRBV7-6 to TRBJ2-3; TRBD2 matches 10 bases. Germline V CDR1 and CDR2: SGHVS, FNYEAQ. The CDR3 sequence is 16 residues long. Germline trimming cut 3 bases from V and 5 bases from J; bases unmatched to any gene: 8. The CDR3 reads CASSFLAGAGGDTQYF. CDR3 DNA sequence: TGTGCCAGCAGCTTCCTAGCGGGAGCAGGAGGAGATACGCAGTATTTT.

This clonotype qualifies as medium-sized. The chain couples TRBV5-1 to TRBJ1-1, with no clear D. The CDR3 loop spans 13 amino acids. The V end was cut by 4 bases, the J end by 1 base, with 8 bases between. Germline-derived CDR1 and CDR2 are SGHRS and YFSETQ. The CDR3 DNA reads as TGCGCCAGCAGCATCACTCAGAACACTGAAGCTTTCTTT. Amino acid sequence: CASSITQNTEAFF.

This clonotype was found a few times. In DNA form, the CDR3 reads TGCGCCAGCTTGGGGGCGTTAGAGGAGACCCAGTACTTC. Its translation: CASLGALEETQYF. This chain joins TRBV5-1 and TRBJ2-5; possible D gene TRBD1, 6 bases. This CDR3 has 13 residues. Germline V CDR1 and CDR2: SGHRS, YFSETQ. V lost 7 bases to trimming and J lost 5 bases, with 15 bases between them.

This clonotype is deemed large. V and J are TRBV7-2 and TRBJ2-5; unclear D gene. Per germline, CDR1 SGHTA and CDR2 FQGNSA. The CDR3 is 13 amino acids. Deletions cut 5 bases from V and 5 bases from J, with 12 bases between. The CDR3 protein is CASSVRWLETQYF. CDR3 in DNA: TGTGCCAGCAGCGTACGTTGGCTGGAGACCCAGTACTTC.

By share of the sample, this clonotype is medium-sized. J is TRBJ2-1 and V is TRBV19; weak D call: TRBD2 (6 bases). CDR1 is LNHDA, CDR2 SQIVND, per germline (reference sequence). Trimming took 7 bases from V and 7 from J, leaving 17 bases between them. This CDR3 region has 14 residues. This chain's CDR3 is CASTPGLIRNEQFF. The CDR3 DNA is TGTGCCAGTACGCCGGGACTCATAAGGAATGAGCAGTTCTTC.

A remark on this clonotype: Here the CDR3 omits its conserved ending phenylalanine or tryptophan, so a read error is the likely source. The chain has TRBV4-2 and TRBJ2-2, with TRBD2 matching over 12 bases. CDR1 and CDR2 (germline): LGHNA, YNFKEQ. V lost 4 bases, J lost 6 bases, and 12 bases stayed unmatched. The CDR3 consists of 18 residues. In nucleotides, the CDR3 is TGTGCCAGCAGCCGAGATCCCGTGACTAGCGGGAGAGCCGGGGAGCTGTTTCTT. Translated, it gives CASSRDPVTSGRAGELFL.

This clonotype ranks as medium-sized. V usage is TRBV27 and J usage is TRBJ1-1; D perhaps matches TRBD1 (6 bases). There are 16 residues in the CDR3. CDR1 and CDR2 (germline): MNHEY, SMNVEV (reference sequence). V gave up 2 bases and J gave up 4 bases, with 17 bases separating them. The CDR3 nucleotides are TGTGCCAGCAGTTTAGGATTGCAGGGGCCGGGCACTGAAGCTTTCTTT. It translates to CASSLGLQGPGTEAFF.

Relative to its sample, this clonotype is medium-sized. The CDR3 spells CASSLVFTYEQYF. DNA for the CDR3: TGTGCCAGCAGCTTAGTTTTTACGTACGAGCAGTACTTC. The J gene is TRBJ2-7, the V gene TRBV7-2; D uncertain. The CDR3 loop spans 13 amino acids. Trimming cost V 1 base and J 4 bases, with 8 bases left between them. Germline-derived CDR1 and CDR2 are SGHTA and FQGNSA.

In its sample, this clonotype ranks as large. This chain links TRBV7-2 with TRBJ2-7; 10 nucleotides match TRBD1. Trimming took 2 bases from V and 4 from J; bases not matched to a gene: 8. CDR3 length equals 16 residues. Germline CDR1 reads SGHTA; CDR2 reads FQGNSA. The CDR3 region is CASSLIIGTGDYEQYF. For the CDR3, the DNA is TGTGCCAGCAGCTTAATTATAGGGACAGGGGATTACGAGCAGTACTTC.

By its share, this clonotype is medium-sized. The V gene is TRBV19, the J gene TRBJ2-1; D remains unclear. The CDR3 consists of 13 residues. From germline, CDR1 is LNHDA and CDR2 SQIVND (reference sequence). Trimming removed 1 base from V and 9 bases from J, with 10 bases in between. CDR3 amino acids: CASSIAWSGEQFF. In DNA form, the CDR3 reads TGTGCCAGTAGTATAGCCTGGTCGGGTGAGCAGTTCTTC.

This clonotype is classed as medium-sized. V gene TRBV7-9 combines with J gene TRBJ2-7; D could derive from TRBD1 or TRBD2 (6 bases each). V dropped 3 bases and J dropped 5 bases, with 14 bases sitting between them. Germline CDR1 reads SEHNR; CDR2 reads FQNEAQ (reference sequence). The CDR3 runs 14 residues. CDR3 sequence: CASSLTGWEDEQYF. The CDR3 nucleotides read TGTGCCAGCAGCTTGACAGGTTGGGAGGACGAGCAGTACTTC.

Details on this clonotype: A much larger clone lies one base from this, so it may be a read error. In DNA, the CDR3 is TGTGTCAGTAGTAACGTGCGGGGCGAAAAACTGTTTTTT. It specifies CVSSNVRGEKLFF. The chain joins TRBV19 to TRBJ1-4, with a tentative D call TRBD1 (5 bases). The CDR3 spans 13 residues. The germline CDR1 and CDR2 sequences are LNHDA and SQIVND (reference sequence).

By its share, this clonotype is medium-sized. The chain recombines TRBV4-1 with TRBJ2-1; D is unresolved. The germline CDR1 and CDR2 sequences are MGHRA and YSYEKL. The CDR3 loop spans 16 amino acids. Trimming stripped 0 bases from V and 0 bases from J, with 9 bases between. The CDR3 loop reads CASSQDRAFSYNEQFF. The CDR3 coding sequence is TGCGCCAGCAGCCAAGATCGGGCGTTCTCCTACAATGAGCAGTTCTTC.

This clonotype counts as medium-sized. The rearrangement joins TRBV6-2 or TRBV6-3 to TRBJ2-7; 8 bases map to TRBD1. With V trimmed by 2 bases and J by 7 bases, 7 bases remained unmatched. The V gene's germline CDR1 is MNHEY and CDR2 SVGEGT. The CDR3 spans 14 residues. The DNA of the CDR3 is TGTGCCAGCAGTTACGGGACAGGTTCCGGAGAGCAGTACTTC. Amino acid sequence: CASSYGTGSGEQYF.

By sample fraction, this clonotype is medium-sized (0.01 to 0.1%). V and J are TRBV7-7 and TRBJ2-3; D is unresolved. The germline V and J ends were trimmed by 5 bases and 6 bases, with 15 bases remaining between them. Germline CDR1 and CDR2: SSHAT and FNYEAQ (reference sequence). There are 14 residues in the CDR3. Here the CDR3 DNA reads TGTGCCAGCAGCCCCTTGGCGGTCGGGGATACGCAGTATTTT. Translating gives CASSPLAVGDTQYF.

By sample fraction, this clonotype is large. The CDR3 DNA reads as TGCGCCAGCAGTACGGGACTAGCGGGAGCTGAGACCCAGTACTTC. This encodes CASSTGLAGAETQYF. This chain joins TRBV5-1 and TRBJ2-5; 14 positions match TRBD2. This CDR3 region has 15 residues. The junction had 5 bases not matched to a gene; V was cut back by 5 bases and J by 5 bases. CDR1 SGHRS and CDR2 YFSETQ come from the germline V gene.

In this sample, this clonotype is medium-sized. The chain has TRBV7-2 and TRBJ2-3, with D hard to call. Trimming stripped 5 bases from V and 2 bases from J, with 8 bases between. In germline, CDR1 is SGHTA, CDR2 FQGNSA. The CDR3 spans 13 residues. The CDR3 region is CASSVRYTDTQYF. DNA for the CDR3: TGTGCCAGCAGCGTCCGGTACACAGATACGCAGTATTTT.

Relative to its sample, this clonotype is medium-sized (0.01 to 0.1%). V gene TRBV5-1 combines with J gene TRBJ1-4; 8 bases map to TRBD1. The germline gives CDR1 SGHRS, CDR2 YFSETQ. V trimming: 4 bases; J trimming: 7 bases; junction bases outside the gene matches: 12. The CDR3 is made up of 16 amino acids. This chain's CDR3 is CASSPYGQGGGEKLFF. The DNA of the CDR3 is TGCGCCAGCAGCCCTTACGGACAGGGAGGCGGTGAAAAACTGTTTTTT.